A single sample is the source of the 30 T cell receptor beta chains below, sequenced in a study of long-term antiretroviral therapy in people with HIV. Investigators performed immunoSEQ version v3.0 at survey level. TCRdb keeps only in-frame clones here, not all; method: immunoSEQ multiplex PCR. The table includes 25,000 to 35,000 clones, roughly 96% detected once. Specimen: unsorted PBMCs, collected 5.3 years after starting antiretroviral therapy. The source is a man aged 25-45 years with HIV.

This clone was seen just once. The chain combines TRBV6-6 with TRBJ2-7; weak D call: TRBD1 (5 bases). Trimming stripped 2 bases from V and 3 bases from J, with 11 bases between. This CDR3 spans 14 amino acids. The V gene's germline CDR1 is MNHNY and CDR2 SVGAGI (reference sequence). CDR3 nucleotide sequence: TGTGCCAGCAGTTACGCCGCGACAGACTACGAGCAGTACTTC. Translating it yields CASSYAATDYEQYF.

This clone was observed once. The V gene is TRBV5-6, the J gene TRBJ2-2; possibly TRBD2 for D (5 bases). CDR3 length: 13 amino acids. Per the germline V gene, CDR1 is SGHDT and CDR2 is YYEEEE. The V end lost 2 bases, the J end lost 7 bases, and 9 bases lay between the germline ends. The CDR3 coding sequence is TGTGCCAGCAGCTTCCTTGGAGGCGGGGAGCTGTTTTTT. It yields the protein CASSFLGGGELFF.

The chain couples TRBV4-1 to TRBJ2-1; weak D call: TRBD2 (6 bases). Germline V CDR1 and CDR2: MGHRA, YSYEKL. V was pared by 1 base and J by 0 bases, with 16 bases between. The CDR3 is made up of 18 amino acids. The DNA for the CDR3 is TGCGCCAGCAGCCAAGGGCTAGCGCGGGGTGCCTCCTACAATGAGCAGTTCTTC. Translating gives CASSQGLARGASYNEQFF.

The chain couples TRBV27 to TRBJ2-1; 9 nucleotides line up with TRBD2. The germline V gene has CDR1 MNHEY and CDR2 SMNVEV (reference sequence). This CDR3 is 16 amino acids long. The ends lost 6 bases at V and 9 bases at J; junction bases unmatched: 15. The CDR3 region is CASRGLSLAGTSEQFF. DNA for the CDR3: TGTGCCAGCAGGGGACTATCGCTAGCGGGGACGAGTGAGCAGTTCTTC.

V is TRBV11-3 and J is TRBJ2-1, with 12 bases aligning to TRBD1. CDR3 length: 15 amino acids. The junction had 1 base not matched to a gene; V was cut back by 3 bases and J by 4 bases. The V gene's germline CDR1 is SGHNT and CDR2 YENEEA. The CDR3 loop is CASSLGQGAYNEQFF. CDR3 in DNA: TGTGCCAGCAGCTTGGGACAGGGGGCTTACAATGAGCAGTTCTTC.

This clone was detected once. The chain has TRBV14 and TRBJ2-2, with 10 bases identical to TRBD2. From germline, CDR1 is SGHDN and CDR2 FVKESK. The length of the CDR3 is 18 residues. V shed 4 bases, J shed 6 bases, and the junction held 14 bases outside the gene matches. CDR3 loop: CASSPSKGLAGDAGELFF. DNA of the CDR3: TGTGCCAGCAGCCCATCCAAAGGGCTAGCGGGAGACGCCGGGGAGCTGTTTTTT.

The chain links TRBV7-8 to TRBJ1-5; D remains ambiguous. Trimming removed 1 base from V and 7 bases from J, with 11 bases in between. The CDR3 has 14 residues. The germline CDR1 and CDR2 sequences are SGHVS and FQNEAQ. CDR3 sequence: CASSLGAIRQPQHF. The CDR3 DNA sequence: TGTGCCAGCAGCTTAGGAGCAATTCGCCAGCCCCAGCATTTT.

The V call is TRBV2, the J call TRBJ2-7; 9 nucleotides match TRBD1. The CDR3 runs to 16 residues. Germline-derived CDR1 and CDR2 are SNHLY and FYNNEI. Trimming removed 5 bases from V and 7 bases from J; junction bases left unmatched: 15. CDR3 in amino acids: CASSIGFGDRAGEQYF. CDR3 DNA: TGTGCCAGCAGTATAGGATTCGGGGACAGGGCCGGAGAGCAGTACTTC.

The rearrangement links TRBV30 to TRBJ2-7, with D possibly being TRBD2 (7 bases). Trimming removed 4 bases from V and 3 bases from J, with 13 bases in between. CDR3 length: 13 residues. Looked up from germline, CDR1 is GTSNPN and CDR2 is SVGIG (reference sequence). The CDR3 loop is CAWTREDSYEQYF. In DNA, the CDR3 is TGTGCCTGGACTCGGGAGGACAGCTACGAGCAGTACTTC.

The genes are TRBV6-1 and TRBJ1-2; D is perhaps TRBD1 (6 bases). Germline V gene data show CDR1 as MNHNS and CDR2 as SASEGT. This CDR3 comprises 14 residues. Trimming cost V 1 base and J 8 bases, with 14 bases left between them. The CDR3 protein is CASSEEYREEGYTF. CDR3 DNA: TGTGCCAGCAGTGAAGAGTACAGGGAAGAGGGCTACACCTTC.

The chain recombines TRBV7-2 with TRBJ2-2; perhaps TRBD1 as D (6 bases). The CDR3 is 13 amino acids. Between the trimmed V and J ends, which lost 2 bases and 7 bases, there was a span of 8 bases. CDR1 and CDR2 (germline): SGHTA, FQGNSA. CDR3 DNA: TGTGCCAGCAGCTTACAGGGGCGCGGGGAGCTGTTTTTT. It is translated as CASSLQGRGELFF.

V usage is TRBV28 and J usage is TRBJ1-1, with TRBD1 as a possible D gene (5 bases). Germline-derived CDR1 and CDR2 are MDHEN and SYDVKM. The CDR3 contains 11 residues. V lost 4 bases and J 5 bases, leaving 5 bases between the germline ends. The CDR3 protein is CASSSGTEAFF. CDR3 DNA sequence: TGTGCCAGCAGTTCAGGGACTGAAGCTTTCTTT. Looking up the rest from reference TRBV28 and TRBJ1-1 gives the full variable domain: DVKVTQSSRYLVKRTGEKVFLECVQDMDHENMFWYRQDPGLGLRLIYFSYDVKMKEKGDIPEGYSVSREKKERFSLILESASTNQTSMYLCASSSGTEAFFGQGTRLTVV.

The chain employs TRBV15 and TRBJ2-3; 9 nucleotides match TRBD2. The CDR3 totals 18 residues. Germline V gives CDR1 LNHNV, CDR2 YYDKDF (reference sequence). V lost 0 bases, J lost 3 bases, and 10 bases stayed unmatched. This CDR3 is CATSRDRLAGSLTDTQYF. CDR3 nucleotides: TGTGCCACCAGCAGAGATCGCCTAGCGGGGTCCCTGACAGATACGCAGTATTTT. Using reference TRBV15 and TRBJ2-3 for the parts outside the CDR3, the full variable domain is DAMVIQNPRYQVTQFGKPVTLSCSQTLNHNVMYWYQQKSSQAPKLLFHYYDKDFNNEADTPDNFQSRRPNTSFCFLDIRSPGLGDTAMYLCATSRDRLAGSLTDTQYFGPGTRLTVL.

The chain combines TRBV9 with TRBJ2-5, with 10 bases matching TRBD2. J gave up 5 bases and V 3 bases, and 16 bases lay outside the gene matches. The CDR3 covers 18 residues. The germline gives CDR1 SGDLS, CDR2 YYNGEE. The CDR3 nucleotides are TGTGCCAGCAGCGCGGGCGGAGCGGGAGGGCCGAGGCAGGAGACCCAGTACTTC. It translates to CASSAGGAGGPRQETQYF. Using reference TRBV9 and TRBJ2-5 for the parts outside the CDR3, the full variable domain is DSGVTQTPKHLITATGQRVTLRCSPRSGDLSVYWYQQSLDQGLQFLIQYYNGEERAKGNILERFSAQQFPDLHSELNLSSLELGDSALYFCASSAGGAGGPRQETQYFGPGTRLLVL.

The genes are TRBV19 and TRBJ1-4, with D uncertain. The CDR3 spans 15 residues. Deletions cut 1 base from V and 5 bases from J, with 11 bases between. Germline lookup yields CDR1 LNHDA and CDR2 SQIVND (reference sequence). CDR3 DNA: TGTGCCAGTAGTATAGGTAACAGCAAAAATGAAAAACTGTTTTTT. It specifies CASSIGNSKNEKLFF.

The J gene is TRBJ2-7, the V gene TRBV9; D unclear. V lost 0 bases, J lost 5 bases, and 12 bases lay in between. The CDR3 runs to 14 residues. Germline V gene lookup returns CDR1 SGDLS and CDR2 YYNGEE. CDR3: CASSVGPLEDEQYF. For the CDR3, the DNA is TGTGCCAGCAGCGTAGGACCCCTTGAGGACGAGCAGTACTTC.

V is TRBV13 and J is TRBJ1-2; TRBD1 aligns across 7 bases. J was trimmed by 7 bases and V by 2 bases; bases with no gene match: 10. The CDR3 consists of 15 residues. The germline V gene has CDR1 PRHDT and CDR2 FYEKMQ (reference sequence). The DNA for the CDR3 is TGTGCCAGCAGCTTATCAGGGGGGCGCCGGAGTGGCTACACCTTC. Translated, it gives CASSLSGGRRSGYTF.

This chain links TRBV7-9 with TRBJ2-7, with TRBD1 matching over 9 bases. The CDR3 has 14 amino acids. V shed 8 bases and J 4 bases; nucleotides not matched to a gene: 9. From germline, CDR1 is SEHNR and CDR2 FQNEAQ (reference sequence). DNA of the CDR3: TGTGCCAGCGTTCCGGGACAGGGTCTATACGAGCAGTACTTC. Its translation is CASVPGQGLYEQYF.

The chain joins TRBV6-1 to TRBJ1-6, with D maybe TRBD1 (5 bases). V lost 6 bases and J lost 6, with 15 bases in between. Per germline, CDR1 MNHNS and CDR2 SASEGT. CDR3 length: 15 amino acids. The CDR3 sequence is CASSVGGTVNSPLHF. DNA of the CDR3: TGTGCCAGCAGCGTTGGCGGGACGGTTAATTCACCCCTCCACTTT.

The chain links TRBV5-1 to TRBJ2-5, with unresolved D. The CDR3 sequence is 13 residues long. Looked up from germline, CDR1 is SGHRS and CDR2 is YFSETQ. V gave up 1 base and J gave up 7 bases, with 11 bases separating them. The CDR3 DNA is TGCGCCAGCAGCTTGACGCACTCCGGGACCCAGTACTTC. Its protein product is CASSLTHSGTQYF.

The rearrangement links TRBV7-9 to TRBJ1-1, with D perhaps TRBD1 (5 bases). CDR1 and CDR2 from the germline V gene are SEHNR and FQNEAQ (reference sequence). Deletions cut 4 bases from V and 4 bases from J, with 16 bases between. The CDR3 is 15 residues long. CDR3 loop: CASSSRPRGGTEAFF. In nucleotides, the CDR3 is TGTGCCAGCAGCTCGAGGCCGAGGGGCGGCACTGAAGCTTTCTTT.

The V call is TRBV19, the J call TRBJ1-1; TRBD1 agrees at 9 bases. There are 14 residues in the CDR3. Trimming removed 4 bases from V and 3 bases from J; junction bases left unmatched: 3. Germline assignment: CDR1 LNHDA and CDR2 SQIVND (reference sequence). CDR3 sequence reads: CASSNRGQDTEAFF. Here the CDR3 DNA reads TGTGCCAGTAGTAACAGGGGGCAGGACACTGAAGCTTTCTTT.

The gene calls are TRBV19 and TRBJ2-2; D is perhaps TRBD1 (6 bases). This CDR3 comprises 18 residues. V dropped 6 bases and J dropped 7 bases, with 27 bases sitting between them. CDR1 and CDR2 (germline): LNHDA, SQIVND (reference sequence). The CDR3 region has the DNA TGTGCCAGTAGGTCTACTTGGGGGCGCCTAAGTGTGAGCGGGGAGCTGTTTTTT. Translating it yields CASRSTWGRLSVSGELFF.

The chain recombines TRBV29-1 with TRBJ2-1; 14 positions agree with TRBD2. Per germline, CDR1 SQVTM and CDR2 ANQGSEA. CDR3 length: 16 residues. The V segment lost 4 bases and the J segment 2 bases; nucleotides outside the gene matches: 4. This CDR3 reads CSVGLAGGPAYNEQFF. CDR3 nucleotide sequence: TGCAGCGTTGGACTAGCGGGAGGGCCGGCCTACAATGAGCAGTTCTTC.

CDR3 sequence reads: CASSVASAGSNEQFF. In DNA form, the CDR3 reads TGTGCCAGCAGCGTAGCTTCAGCAGGGTCCAATGAGCAGTTCTTC. The chain carries TRBV9 and TRBJ2-1; D may be TRBD1 (5 bases). The V and J ends lost 0 bases and 6 bases respectively, with 13 bases between them. The CDR3 consists of 15 residues. Germline CDR1 reads SGDLS; CDR2 reads YYNGEE. Complete variable domain (other parts from reference TRBV9 and TRBJ2-1): DSGVTQTPKHLITATGQRVTLRCSPRSGDLSVYWYQQSLDQGLQFLIQYYNGEERAKGNILERFSAQQFPDLHSELNLSSLELGDSALYFCASSVASAGSNEQFFGPGTRLTVL.

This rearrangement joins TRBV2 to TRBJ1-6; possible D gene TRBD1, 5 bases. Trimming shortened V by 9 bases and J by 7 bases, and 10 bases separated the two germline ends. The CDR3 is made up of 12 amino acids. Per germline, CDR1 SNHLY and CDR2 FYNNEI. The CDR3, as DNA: TGTGCCAGTCAGGGTGCGAATTCACCCCTCCACTTT. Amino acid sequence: CASQGANSPLHF.

CDR3 coding DNA: TGCAGCGGGGGCGGGGGCAAGGATACCCAGTACTTC. Its protein product is CSGGGGKDTQYF. The V gene is TRBV29-1, the J gene TRBJ2-5; a possible D gene is TRBD2 (7 bases). Germline V lookup: CDR1 SQVTM, CDR2 ANQGSEA. There are 12 residues in the CDR3. Trimming removed 7 bases at V and 8 bases at J, with 17 bases between.

The CDR3 sequence is CASSEATGYNEQFF. CDR3 DNA: TGTGCCAGCAGCGAAGCGACAGGTTACAATGAGCAGTTCTTC. The J gene is TRBJ2-1, the V gene TRBV9; weak D call: TRBD1 (6 bases). Germline V gene sequence: CDR1 SGDLS, CDR2 YYNGEE. The ends were cut back, 3 bases at V and 4 bases at J, with 11 bases in the middle. This CDR3 comprises 14 residues.

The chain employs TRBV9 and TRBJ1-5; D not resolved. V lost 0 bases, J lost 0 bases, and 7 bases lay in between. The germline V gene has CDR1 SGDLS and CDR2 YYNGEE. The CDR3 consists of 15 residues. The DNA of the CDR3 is TGTGCCAGCAGCGTAGTTCAGGCTAGCAATCAGCCCCAGCATTTT. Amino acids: CASSVVQASNQPQHF.

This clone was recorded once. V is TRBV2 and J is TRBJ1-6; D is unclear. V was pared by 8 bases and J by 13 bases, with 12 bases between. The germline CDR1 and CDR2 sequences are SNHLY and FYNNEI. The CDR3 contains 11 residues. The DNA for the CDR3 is TGTGCCAGCGGCCAGTTTGCGCCCCTCCACTTT. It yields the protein CASGQFAPLHF.